This T cell receptor (beta chain) was identified during a study of T-cell memory formation after mild COVID-19. General observations from the study: From day 15 to 85, contracting clones were balanced between CD4 and CD8, whereas later expanders leaned toward CD4+. Pre-infection memory held some responding clones, suggesting pre-existing cross-reactive T cells responded. Shrinking CD4+ clones resided mostly in CM and EM, and CD8+ ones in EMRA.

After 5'RACE with constant-segment primers, TCR alpha and TCR beta cDNA libraries carrying sample barcodes and UMIs were obtained. TCRdb reanalysed the 5' RACE reads using MiXCR and keeps one entry per CDR3 protein. Among more than 450,000 distinct CDR3 sequences listed, under 20% were seen once. In its sample, this clonotype was seen a few times. Its antigen remains unknown. Trimming shortened V by 4 bases and J by 0 bases, and 3 bases separated the two germline ends. CDR3 size: 12 residues. Germline lookup yields CDR1 SQVTM and CDR2 ANQGSEA. The sequence was obtained from an adult woman who had mild COVID-19 (a few samples of this study predate the infection). Cell type and time point are not known. The sequencing sample was made of PBMCs or a T cell subset sorted from them (not recorded which). The chain links TRBV29-1 to TRBJ2-2, with D unresolved. Here the CDR3 reads CSVVANTGELFF. Here the CDR3 DNA reads TGCAGCGTTGTGGCGAACACCGGGGAGCTGTTTTTT.